This T cell receptor beta chain came from a study of blood T cells in healthy people across ages. Study details: When template switching was applied, about one barcoded beta molecule was captured per two T cells.

About this clonotype: Its antigen is unknown.

Findings and caveats of the study: The unsorted PBMCs prevented any conclusive comparison of naive versus antigen-experienced cells.

The germline V gene has CDR1 DFQATT and CDR2 SNEGSKA (reference sequence). Trimming took off 0 bases at V and 6 bases at J, with 18 bases between the two ends. CDR3 length: 16 residues. Primers used in a second PCR of about 7 to 11 cycles were a sample-barcoded 5' primer and a J-beta primer mix. A 12-random-nucleotide template-switch adaptor tagged each cDNA molecule. TCRdb used MiXCR to reprocess the 5' RACE reads, holding one entry per CDR3 protein. The table lists 760,000 or so distinct CDR3 sequences, 20% to 30% of them singletons. These data also formed part of another study, on T cells of mothers and their children. This second report adds: Three healthy Caucasian mothers and their six children donated.

The receptor comes from a boy younger than 18 in good health. Source material: blood. The chain joins TRBV20-1 to TRBJ2-1; maybe TRBD2 (6 bases). The CDR3 protein is CSARDSLGGALNEQFF. The CDR3, as DNA: TGCAGTGCTAGAGATTCGTTGGGCGGGGCTCTCAATGAGCAGTTCTTC.